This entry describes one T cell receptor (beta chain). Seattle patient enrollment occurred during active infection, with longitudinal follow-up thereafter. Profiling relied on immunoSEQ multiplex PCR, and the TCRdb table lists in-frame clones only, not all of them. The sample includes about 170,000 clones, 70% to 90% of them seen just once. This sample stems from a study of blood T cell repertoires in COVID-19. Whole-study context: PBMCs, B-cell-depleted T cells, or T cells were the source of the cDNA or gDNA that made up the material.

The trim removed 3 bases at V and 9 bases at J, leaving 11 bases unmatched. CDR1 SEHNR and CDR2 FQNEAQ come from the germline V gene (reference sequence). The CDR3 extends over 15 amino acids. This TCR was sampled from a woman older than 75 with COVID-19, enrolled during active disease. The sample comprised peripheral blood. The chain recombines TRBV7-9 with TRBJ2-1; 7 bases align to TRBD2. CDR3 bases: TGTGCCAGCAGCTTTTTATCGGGAGCGGGAAGTGAGCAGTTCTTC. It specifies CASSFLSGAGSEQFF.